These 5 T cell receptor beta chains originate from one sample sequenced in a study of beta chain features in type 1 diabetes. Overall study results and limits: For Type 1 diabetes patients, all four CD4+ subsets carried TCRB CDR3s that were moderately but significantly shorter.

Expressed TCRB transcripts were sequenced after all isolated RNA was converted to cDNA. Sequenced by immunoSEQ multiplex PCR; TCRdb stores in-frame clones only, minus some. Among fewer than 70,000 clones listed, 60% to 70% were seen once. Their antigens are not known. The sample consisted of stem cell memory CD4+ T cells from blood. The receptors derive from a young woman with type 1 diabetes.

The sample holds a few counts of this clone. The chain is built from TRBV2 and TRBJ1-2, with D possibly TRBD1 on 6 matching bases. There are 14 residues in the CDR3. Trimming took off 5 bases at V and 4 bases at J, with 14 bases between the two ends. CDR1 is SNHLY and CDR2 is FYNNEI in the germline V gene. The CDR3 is CASSPRGAGYGYTF. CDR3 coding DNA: TGTGCCAGCAGTCCCCGGGGGGCGGGCTATGGCTACACCTTC.

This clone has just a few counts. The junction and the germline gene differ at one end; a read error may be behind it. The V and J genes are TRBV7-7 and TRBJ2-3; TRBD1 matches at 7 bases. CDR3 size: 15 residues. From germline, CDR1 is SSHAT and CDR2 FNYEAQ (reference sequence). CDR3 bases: TGTGCTAGCAGCGCTACAGGGGCCGGCACAGATACGCAGTATTTT. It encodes CASSATGAGTDTQYF. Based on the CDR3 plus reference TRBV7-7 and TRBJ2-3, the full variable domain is GAGVSQSPRYKVTKRGQDVTLRCDPISSHATLYWYQQALGQGPEFLTYFNYEAQPDKSGLPSDRFSAERPEGSISTLTIQRTEQRDSAMYRCASSATGAGTDTQYFGPGTRLTVL.

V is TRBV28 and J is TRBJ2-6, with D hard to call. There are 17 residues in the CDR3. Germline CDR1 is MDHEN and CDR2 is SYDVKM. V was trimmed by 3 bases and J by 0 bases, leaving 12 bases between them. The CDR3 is CASSFGNPYSGANVLTF. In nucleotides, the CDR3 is TGTGCCAGCAGTTTCGGTAATCCCTACTCTGGGGCCAACGTCCTGACTTTC.

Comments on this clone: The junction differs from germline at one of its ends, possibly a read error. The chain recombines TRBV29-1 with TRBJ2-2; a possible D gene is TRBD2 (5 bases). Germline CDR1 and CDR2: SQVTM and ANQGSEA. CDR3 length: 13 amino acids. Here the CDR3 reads CSVDVSLTGELFF. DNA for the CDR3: TGCAGCGTTGATGTCAGCCTCACCGGGGAGCTTTTTTTT.

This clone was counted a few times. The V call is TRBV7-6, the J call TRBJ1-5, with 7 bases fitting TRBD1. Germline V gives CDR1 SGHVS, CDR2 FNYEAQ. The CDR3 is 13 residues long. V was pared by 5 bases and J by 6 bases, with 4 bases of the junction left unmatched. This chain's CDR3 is CASSTQGVQPQHF. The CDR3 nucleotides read TGTGCCAGCAGCACCCAGGGGGTTCAGCCCCAGCATTTT.